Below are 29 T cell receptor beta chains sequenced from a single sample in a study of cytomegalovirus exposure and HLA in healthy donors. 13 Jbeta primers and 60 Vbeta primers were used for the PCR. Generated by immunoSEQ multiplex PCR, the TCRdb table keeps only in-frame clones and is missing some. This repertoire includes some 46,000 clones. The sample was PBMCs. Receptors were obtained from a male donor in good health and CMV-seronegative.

The CDR3 protein is CASSPPLRGGQETQYF. As DNA, the CDR3 is TGTGCCAGCTCACCGCCTCTCAGGGGCGGGCAAGAGACCCAGTACTTC. This chain uses TRBV18 with TRBJ2-5, with D possibly matching TRBD1 (6 bases). V lost 3 bases, J lost 2 bases, and 16 bases lay in between. The CDR3 runs to 16 residues. Germline CDR1 is KGHSH and CDR2 is LQKENI.

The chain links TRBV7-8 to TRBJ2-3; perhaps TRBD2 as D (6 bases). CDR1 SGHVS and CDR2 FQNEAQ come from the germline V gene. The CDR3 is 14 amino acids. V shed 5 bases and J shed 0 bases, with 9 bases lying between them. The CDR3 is CASSPLASTDTQYF. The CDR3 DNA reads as TGTGCCAGCAGCCCGCTAGCGAGCACAGATACGCAGTATTTT. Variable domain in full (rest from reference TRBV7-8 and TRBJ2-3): GAGVSQSPRYKVAKRGQDVALRCDPISGHVSLFWYQQALGQGPEFLTYFQNEAQLDKSGLPSDRFFAERPEGSVSTLKIQRTQQEDSAVYLCASSPLASTDTQYFGPGTRLTVL.

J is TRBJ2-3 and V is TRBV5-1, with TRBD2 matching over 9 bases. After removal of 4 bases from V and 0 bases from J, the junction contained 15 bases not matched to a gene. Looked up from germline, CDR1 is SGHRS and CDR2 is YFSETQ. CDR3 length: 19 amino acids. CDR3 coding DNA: TGCGCCAGCAGCGTGGAGGAGACTAGCGGATTTCTAAGCACAGATACGCAGTATTTT. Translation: CASSVEETSGFLSTDTQYF.

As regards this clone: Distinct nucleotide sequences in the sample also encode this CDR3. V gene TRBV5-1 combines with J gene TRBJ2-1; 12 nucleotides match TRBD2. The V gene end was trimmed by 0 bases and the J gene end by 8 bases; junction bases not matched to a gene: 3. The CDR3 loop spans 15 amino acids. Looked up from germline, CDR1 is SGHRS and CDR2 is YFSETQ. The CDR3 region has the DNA TGCGCCAGCAGCTTGGGACTAGCGGGAGTCGATGAGCAGTTCTTC. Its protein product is CASSLGLAGVDEQFF.

The CDR3, as DNA: TGTGCCAGCAGCGCACAGGGGTCCATCCGCGAGCAGTACTTC. Amino acid sequence: CASSAQGSIREQYF. The chain has TRBV9 and TRBJ2-5; 7 bases fit TRBD1. The J call may be in error: the DNA end matches TRBJ2-7 better. This CDR3 has 14 amino acids. Germline V CDR1 and CDR2: SGDLS, YYNGEE.

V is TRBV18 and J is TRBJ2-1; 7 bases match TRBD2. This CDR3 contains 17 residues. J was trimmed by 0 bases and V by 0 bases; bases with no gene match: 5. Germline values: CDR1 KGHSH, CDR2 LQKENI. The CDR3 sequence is CASSPPNGLGSYNEQFF. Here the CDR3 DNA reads TGTGCCAGCTCACCACCCAACGGACTAGGCTCCTACAATGAGCAGTTCTTC.

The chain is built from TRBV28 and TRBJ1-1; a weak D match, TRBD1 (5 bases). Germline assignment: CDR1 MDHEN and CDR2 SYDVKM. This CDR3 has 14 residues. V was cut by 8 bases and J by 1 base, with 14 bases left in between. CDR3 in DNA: TGTGCCAGCCCCCCAAGCGGGGGGAACACTGAAGCTTTCTTT. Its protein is CASPPSGGNTEAFF.

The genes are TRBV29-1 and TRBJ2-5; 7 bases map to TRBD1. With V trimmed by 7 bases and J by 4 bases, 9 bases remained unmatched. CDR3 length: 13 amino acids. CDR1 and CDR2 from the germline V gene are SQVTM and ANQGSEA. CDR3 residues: CSGRRQGRETQYF. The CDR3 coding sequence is TGCAGCGGTCGAAGACAGGGACGAGAGACCCAGTACTTC. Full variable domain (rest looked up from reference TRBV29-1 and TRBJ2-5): SAVISQKPSRDICQRGTSLTIQCQVDSQVTMMFWYRQQPGQSLTLIATANQGSEATYESGFVIDKFPISRPNLTFSTLTVSNMSPEDSSIYLCSGRRQGRETQYFGPGTRLLVL.

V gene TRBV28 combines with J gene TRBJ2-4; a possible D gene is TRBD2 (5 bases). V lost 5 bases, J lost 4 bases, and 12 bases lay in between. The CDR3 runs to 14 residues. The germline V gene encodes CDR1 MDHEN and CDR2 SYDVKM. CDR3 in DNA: TGTGCCAGCAGTGATGGACTGTTAAAAAACATTCAGTACTTC. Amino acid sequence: CASSDGLLKNIQYF.

The CDR3 nucleotides read TGTGCCTGGAGACCACAGCCTAATCAGCCCCAGCATTTT. It translates to CAWRPQPNQPQHF. J is TRBJ1-5 and V is TRBV30; D is undetermined. CDR1 is GTSNPN and CDR2 is SVGIG in the germline V gene (reference sequence). The germline V and J ends were trimmed by 3 bases and 4 bases, with 10 bases remaining between them. CDR3 length: 13 amino acids.

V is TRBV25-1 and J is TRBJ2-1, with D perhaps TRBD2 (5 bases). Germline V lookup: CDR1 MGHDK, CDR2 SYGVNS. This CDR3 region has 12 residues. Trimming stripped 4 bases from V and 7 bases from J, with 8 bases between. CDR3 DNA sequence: TGTGCCAGCAGTGCGAGAGGGAATGAGCAGTTCTTC. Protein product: CASSARGNEQFF.

The CDR3 protein is CASSRTDGRGNNEQFF. The CDR3, as DNA: TGTGCCAGCAGCCGGACCGACGGGAGGGGTAACAATGAGCAGTTCTTC. The chain recombines TRBV14 with TRBJ2-1; TRBD2 matches at 8 bases. J gave up 5 bases and V 4 bases, and 10 bases lay outside the gene matches. This CDR3 spans 16 amino acids. Per the germline V gene, CDR1 is SGHDN and CDR2 is FVKESK. The variable domain in full, completed from reference TRBV14 and TRBJ2-1, reads EAGVTQFPSHSVIEKGQTVTLRCDPISGHDNLYWYRRVMGKEIKFLLHFVKESKQDESGMPNNRFLAERTGGTYSTLKVQPAELEDSGVYFCASSRTDGRGNNEQFFGPGTRLTVL.

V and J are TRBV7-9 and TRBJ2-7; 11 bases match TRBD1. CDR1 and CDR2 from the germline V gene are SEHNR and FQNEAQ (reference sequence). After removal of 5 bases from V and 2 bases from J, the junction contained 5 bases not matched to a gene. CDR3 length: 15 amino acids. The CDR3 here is CASSPGTGGAYEQYF. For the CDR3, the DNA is TGTGCCAGCAGCCCCGGGACAGGGGGTGCCTACGAGCAGTACTTC.

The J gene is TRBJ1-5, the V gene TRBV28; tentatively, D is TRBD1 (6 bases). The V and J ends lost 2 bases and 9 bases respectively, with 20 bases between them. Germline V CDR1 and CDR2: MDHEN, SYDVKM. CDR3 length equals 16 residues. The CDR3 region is CASSLRWRGGKSPQHF. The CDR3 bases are TGTGCCAGCAGTTTAAGGTGGAGGGGGGGAAAGTCGCCCCAGCATTTT.

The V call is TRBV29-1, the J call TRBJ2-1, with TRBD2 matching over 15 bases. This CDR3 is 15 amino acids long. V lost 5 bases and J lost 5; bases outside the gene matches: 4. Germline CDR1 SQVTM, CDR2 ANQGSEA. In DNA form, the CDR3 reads TGCAGCGTTAAGGGACTAGCGGGAGGAAACAATGAGCAGTTCTTC. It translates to CSVKGLAGGNNEQFF.

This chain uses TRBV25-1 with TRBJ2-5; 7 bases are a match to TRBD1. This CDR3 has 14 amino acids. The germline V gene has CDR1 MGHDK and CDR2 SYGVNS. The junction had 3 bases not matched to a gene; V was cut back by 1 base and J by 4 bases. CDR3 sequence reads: CASSESAGGETQYF. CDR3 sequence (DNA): TGTGCCAGCAGTGAATCGGCAGGGGGAGAGACCCAGTACTTC.

CDR3: CASSHGGSHNEQFF. The CDR3 DNA reads as TGTGCCAGCTCCCACGGCGGCAGTCACAATGAGCAGTTCTTC. The rearrangement links TRBV6-4 to TRBJ2-1; D uncertain. Between the trimmed V and J ends, which lost 8 bases and 5 bases, there was a span of 16 bases. CDR1 MRHNA and CDR2 SNTAGT come from the germline V gene. CDR3 length: 14 residues.

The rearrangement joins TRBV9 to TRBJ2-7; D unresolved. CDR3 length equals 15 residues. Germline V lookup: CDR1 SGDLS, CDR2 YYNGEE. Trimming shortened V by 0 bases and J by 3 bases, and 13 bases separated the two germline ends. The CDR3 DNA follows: TGTGCCAGCAGCGTAGCCGACAATTCCTACTACGAGCAGTACTTC. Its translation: CASSVADNSYYEQYF.

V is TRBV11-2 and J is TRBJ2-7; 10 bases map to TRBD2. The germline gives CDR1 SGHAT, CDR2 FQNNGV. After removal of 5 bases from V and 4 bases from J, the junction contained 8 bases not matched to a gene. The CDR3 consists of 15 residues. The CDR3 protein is CASSGRVAGGYEQYF. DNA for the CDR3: TGTGCCAGCAGCGGTCGGGTAGCGGGAGGTTACGAGCAGTACTTC.

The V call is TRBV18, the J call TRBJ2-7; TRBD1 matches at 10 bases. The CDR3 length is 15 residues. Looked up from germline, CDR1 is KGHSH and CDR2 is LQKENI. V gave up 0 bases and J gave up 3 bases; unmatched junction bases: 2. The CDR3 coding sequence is TGTGCCAGCTCACCACCGGGACAGGGGAACTACGAGCAGTACTTC. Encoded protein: CASSPPGQGNYEQYF.

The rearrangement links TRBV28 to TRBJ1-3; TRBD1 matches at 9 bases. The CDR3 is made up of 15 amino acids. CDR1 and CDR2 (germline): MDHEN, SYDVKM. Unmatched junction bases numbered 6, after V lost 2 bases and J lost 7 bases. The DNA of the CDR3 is TGTGCCAGCAGTTTACAGGACAGGGGCTACAACACCATATATTTT. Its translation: CASSLQDRGYNTIYF.

The CDR3 reads CASSSQGLGTEAFF. The DNA of the CDR3 is TGTGCCAGCAGTTCCCAGGGGCTGGGCACTGAAGCTTTCTTT. The chain is built from TRBV28 and TRBJ1-1; the D gene is possibly TRBD1 (6 bases). Trimming pared 4 bases from V and 4 bases from J, leaving 13 bases between. This CDR3 region has 14 residues. Germline CDR1 reads MDHEN; CDR2 reads SYDVKM.

The chain's CDR3 is CASSLSGGNNEKLFF. DNA for the CDR3: TGTGCCAGCAGTTTGTCAGGGGGCAATAATGAAAAACTGTTTTTT. This chain uses TRBV27 with TRBJ1-4, with TRBD1 matching 8 bases. Trimming at V came to 3 bases and at J to 4 bases, leaving 4 bases not matched to a gene. This CDR3 region has 15 residues. CDR1 is MNHEY, CDR2 SMNVEV, per germline (reference sequence).

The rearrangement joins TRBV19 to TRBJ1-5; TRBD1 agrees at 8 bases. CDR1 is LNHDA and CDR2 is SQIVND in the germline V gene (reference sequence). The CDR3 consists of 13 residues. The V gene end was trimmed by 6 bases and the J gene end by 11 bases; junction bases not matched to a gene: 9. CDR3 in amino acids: CASSHGTGVSQHF. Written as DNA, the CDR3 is TGTGCCAGTAGCCACGGGACAGGTGTCTCCCAGCATTTT.

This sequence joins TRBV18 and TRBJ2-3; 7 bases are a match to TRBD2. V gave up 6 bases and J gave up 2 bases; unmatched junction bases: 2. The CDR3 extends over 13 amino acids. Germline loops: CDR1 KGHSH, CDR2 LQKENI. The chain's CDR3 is CASSGGNTDTQYF. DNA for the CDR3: TGTGCCAGCTCGGGAGGGAACACAGATACGCAGTATTTT. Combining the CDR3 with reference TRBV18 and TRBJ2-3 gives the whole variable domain NAGVMQNPRHLVRRRGQEARLRCSPMKGHSHVYWYRQLPEEGLKFMVYLQKENIIDESGMPKERFSAEFPKEGPSILRIQQVVRGDSAAYFCASSGGNTDTQYFGPGTRLTVL.

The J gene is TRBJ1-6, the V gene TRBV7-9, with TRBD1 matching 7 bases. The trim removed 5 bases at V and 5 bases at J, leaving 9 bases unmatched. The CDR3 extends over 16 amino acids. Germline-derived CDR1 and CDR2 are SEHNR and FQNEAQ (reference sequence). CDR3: CASSQDRAVDNSPLHF. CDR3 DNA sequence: TGTGCCAGCAGCCAAGACAGGGCGGTTGATAATTCACCCCTCCACTTT.

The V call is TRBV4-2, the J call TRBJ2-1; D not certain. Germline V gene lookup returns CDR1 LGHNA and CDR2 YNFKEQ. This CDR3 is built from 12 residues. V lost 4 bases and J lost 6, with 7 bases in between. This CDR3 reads CASSLASNEQFF. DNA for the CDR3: TGTGCCAGCAGCCTTGCTAGCAATGAGCAGTTCTTC.

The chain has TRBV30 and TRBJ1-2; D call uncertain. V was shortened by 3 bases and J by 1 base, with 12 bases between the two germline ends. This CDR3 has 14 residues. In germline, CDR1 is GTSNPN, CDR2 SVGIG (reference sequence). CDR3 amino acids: CAWRLEPYNYGYTF. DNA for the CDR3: TGTGCCTGGAGACTGGAGCCTTATAACTATGGCTACACCTTC.

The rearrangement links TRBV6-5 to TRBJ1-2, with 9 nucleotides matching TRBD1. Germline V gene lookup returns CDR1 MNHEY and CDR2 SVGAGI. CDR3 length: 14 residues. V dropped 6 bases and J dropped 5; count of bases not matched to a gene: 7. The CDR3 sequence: CASSTDRGRYGYTF. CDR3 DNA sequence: TGTGCCAGCAGCACTGACAGGGGGAGGTATGGCTACACCTTC.